This TCR beta chain emerged from a study of shared clonotypes between healthy human individuals. The wider study: Aged 18 to 49, the donors were two women and a few men.

Trimming at V came to 4 bases and at J to 8 bases, leaving 13 bases not matched to a gene. The V gene's germline CDR1 is SGHRS and CDR2 YFSETQ. The CDR3 has 16 amino acids. Assay: immunoSEQ multiplex PCR; the TCRdb copy retains only in-frame clones and omits some. The sample has 2 million to 2.5 million clones, 92% seen once. The J gene is TRBJ1-2, the V gene TRBV5-1; 11 bases line up with TRBD1. The TCR originated in a man aged 18 to 29 in good health. Some clones in this sample may be carry-over from other donors' samples. Sample: naive CD4+ T cells from PBMCs. Noted subset: CD45RA+ positively selected. As DNA, the CDR3 is TGCGCCAGCAGCCCAGACCGAGGACAGGGGGCGAGCGGCTACACCTTC. As protein: CASSPDRGQGASGYTF.